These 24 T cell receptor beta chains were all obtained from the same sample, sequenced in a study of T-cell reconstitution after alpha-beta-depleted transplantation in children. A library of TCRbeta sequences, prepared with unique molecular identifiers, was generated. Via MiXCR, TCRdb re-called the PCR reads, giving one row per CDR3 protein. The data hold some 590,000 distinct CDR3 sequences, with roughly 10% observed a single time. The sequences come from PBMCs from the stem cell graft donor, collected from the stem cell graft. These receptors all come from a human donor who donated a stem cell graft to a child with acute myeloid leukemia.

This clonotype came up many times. The CDR3 coding sequence is TGTGCCAGCAGGCTAAATAATTCACCCCTCCACTTT. Its translation is CASRLNNSPLHF. V usage is TRBV28 and J usage is TRBJ1-6; no definite D call. The germline CDR1 and CDR2 sequences are MDHEN and SYDVKM. The CDR3 consists of 12 residues. V lost 6 bases, J lost 5 bases, and 5 bases lay in between.

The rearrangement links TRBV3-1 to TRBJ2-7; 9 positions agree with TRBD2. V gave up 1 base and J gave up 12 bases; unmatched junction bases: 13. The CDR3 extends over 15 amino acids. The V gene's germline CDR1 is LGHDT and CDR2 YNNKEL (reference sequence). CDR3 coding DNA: TGTGCCAGCAGCCAAGGGCTAGCGGGACCTTACGCATCGTACTTC. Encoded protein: CASSQGLAGPYASYF.

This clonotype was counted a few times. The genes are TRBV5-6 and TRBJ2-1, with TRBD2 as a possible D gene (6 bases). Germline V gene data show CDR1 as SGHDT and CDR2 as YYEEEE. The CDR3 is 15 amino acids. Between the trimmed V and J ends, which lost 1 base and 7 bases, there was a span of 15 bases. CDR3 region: CASSLRSLSGNEQFF. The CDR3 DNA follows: TGTGCCAGCAGCTTGCGATCGCTTAGCGGTAATGAGCAGTTCTTC.

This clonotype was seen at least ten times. CDR3 protein: CASSFVGPNTDTQYF. The DNA for the CDR3 is TGTGCCAGCAGTTTTGTTGGGCCCAACACAGATACGCAGTATTTT. The J gene is TRBJ2-3, the V gene TRBV12-3 or TRBV12-4; D uncertain. Trimming left V 3 bases short and J 2 bases short, with 12 bases between. The CDR3 is 15 residues long.

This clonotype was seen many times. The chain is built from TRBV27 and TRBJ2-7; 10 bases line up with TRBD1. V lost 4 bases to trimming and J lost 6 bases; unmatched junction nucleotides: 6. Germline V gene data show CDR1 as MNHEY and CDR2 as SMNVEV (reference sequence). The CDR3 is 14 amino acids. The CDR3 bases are TGTGCCAGCAGTTACCGGGACAGGGGAGGCGAGCAGTACTTC. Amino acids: CASSYRDRGGEQYF.

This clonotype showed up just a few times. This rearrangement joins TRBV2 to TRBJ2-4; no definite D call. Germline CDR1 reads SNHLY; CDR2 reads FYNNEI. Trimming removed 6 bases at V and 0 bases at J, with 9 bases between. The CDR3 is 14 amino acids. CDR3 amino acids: CASSVEIAKNIQYF. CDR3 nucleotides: TGTGCCAGCAGCGTAGAGATAGCCAAAAACATTCAGTACTTC.

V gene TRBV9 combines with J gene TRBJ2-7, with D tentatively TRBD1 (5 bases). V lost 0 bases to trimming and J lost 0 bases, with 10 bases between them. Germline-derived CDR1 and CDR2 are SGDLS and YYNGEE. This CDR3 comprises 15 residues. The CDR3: CASSVAPDSSYEQYF. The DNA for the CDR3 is TGTGCCAGCAGCGTAGCGCCAGACAGCTCCTACGAGCAGTACTTC.

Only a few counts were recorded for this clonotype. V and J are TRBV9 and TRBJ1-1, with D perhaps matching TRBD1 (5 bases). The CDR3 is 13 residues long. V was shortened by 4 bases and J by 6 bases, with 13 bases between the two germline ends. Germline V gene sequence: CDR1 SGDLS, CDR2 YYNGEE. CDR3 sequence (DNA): TGTGCCAGCAGCCCCTCCAGGGTCGCTGAAGCTTTCTTT. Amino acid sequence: CASSPSRVAEAFF. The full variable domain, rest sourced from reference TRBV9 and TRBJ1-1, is DSGVTQTPKHLITATGQRVTLRCSPRSGDLSVYWYQQSLDQGLQFLIQYYNGEERAKGNILERFSAQQFPDLHSELNLSSLELGDSALYFCASSPSRVAEAFFGQGTRLTVV.

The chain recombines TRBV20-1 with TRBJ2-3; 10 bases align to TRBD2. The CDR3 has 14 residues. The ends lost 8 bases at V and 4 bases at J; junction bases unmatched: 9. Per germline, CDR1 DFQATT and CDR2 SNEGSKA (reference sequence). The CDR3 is CSPEVAGGPDTQYF. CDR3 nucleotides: TGCAGTCCTGAGGTAGCGGGAGGACCAGATACGCAGTATTTT.

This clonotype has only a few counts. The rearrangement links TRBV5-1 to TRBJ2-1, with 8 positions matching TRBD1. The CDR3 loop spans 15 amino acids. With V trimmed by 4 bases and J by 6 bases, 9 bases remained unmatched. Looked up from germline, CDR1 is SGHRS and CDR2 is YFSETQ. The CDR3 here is CASSTTGDRGNEQFF. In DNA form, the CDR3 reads TGCGCCAGCAGCACGACAGGGGATCGGGGCAATGAGCAGTTCTTC.

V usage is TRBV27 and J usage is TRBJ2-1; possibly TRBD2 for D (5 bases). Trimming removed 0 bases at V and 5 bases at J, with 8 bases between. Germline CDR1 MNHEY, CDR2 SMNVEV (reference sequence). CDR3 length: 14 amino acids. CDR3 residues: CASSLSRVHNEQFF. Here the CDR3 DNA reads TGTGCCAGCAGTTTATCGCGGGTACACAATGAGCAGTTCTTC.

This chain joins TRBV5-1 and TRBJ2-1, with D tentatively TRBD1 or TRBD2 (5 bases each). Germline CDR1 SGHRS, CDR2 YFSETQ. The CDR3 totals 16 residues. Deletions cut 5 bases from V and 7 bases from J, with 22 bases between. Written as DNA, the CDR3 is TGCGCCAGCAGACAGATACCGGGGCCCGTGGGGAATGAGCAGTTCTTC. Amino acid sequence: CASRQIPGPVGNEQFF.

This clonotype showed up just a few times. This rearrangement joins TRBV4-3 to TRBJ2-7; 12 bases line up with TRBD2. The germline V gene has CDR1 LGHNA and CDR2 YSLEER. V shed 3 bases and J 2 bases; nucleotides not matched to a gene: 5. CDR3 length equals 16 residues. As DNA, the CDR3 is TGCGCCAGCAGCCACCTACTAGCGGGGGGAACCTACGAGCAGTACTTC. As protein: CASSHLLAGGTYEQYF.

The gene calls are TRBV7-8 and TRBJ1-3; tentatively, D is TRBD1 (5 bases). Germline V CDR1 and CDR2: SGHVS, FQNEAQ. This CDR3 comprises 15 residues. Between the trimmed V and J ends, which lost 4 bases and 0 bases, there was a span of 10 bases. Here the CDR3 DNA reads TGTGCCAGCAGCTCCGAACAGGTCTCTGGAAACACCATATATTTT. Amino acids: CASSSEQVSGNTIYF.

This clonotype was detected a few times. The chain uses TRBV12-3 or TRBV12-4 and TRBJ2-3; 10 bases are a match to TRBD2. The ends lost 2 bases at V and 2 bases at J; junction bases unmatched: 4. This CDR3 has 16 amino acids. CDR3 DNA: TGTGCCAGCAGTTTAATACTAGCGGGATTCACAGATACGCAGTATTTT. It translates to CASSLILAGFTDTQYF.

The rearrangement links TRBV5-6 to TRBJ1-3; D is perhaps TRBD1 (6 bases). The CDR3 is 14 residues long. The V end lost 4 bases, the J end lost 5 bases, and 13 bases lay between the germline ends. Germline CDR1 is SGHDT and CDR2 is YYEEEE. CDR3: CASSGAGARNTIYF. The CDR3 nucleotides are TGTGCCAGCAGCGGAGCAGGGGCCAGAAACACCATATATTTT.

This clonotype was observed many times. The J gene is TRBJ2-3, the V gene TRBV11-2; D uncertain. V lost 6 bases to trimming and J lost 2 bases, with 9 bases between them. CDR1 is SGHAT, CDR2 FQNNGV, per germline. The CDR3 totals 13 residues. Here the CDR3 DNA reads TGTGCCAGCAGAACTCCCTTCACAGATACGCAGTATTTT. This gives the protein CASRTPFTDTQYF. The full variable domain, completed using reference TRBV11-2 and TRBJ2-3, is EAGVAQSPRYKIIEKRQSVAFWCNPISGHATLYWYQQILGQGPKLLIQFQNNGVVDDSQLPKDRFSAERLKGVDSTLKIQPAKLEDSAVYLCASRTPFTDTQYFGPGTRLTVL.

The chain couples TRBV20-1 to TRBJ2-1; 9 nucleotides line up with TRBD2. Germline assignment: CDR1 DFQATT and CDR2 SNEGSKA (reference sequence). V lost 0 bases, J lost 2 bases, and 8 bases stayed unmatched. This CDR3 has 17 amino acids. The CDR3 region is CSARDATTSGTYNEQFF. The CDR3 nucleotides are TGCAGTGCTAGAGATGCCACGACTAGCGGCACCTACAATGAGCAGTTCTTC.

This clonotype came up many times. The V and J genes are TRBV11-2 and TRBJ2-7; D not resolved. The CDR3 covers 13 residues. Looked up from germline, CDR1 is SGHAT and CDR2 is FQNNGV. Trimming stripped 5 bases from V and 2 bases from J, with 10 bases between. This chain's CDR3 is CASSVGPAYEQYF. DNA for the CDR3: TGTGCCAGCAGCGTCGGACCGGCCTACGAGCAGTACTTC.

DNA for the CDR3: TGTGCCAGCAGTTTAGCCAGGGATGGCAATCAGCCCCAGCATTTT. It is translated as CASSLARDGNQPQHF. J is TRBJ1-5 and V is TRBV28; maybe TRBD1 (5 bases). CDR1 and CDR2 (germline): MDHEN, SYDVKM. The V and J ends lost 2 bases and 2 bases respectively, with 10 bases between them. This CDR3 contains 15 residues.

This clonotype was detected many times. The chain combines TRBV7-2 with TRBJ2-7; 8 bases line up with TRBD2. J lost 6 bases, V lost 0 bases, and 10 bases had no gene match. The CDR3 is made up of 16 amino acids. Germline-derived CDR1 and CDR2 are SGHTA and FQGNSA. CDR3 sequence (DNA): TGTGCCAGCAGCTTAGCGCTCAGCGGGGGAGGCGGCGAGCAGTACTTC. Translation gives CASSLALSGGGGEQYF. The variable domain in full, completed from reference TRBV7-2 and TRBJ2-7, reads GAGVSQSPSNKVTEKGKDVELRCDPISGHTALYWYRQSLGQGLEFLIYFQGNSAPDKSGLPSDRFSAERTGGSVSTLTIQRTQQEDSAVYLCASSLALSGGGGEQYFGPGTRLTVT.

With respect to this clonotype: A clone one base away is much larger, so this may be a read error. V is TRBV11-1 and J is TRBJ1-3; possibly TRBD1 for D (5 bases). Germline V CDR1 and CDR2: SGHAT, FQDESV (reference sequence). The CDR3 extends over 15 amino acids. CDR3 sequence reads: CSSSPLEGFGNTIYF. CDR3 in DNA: TGTTCCAGCAGCCCTCTAGAGGGGTTCGGAAACACCATATATTTT.

This CDR3 is CASSLTRGQLWDNEQFF. CDR3 nucleotide sequence: TGTGCCAGCAGCTTAACAAGGGGCCAGTTGTGGGACAATGAGCAGTTCTTC. The rearrangement joins TRBV13 to TRBJ2-1, with a weak D call TRBD1 (5 bases). This CDR3 is 17 amino acids long. CDR1 and CDR2 from the germline V gene are PRHDT and FYEKMQ (reference sequence). Trimming cost V 2 bases and J 5 bases, with 19 bases left between them.

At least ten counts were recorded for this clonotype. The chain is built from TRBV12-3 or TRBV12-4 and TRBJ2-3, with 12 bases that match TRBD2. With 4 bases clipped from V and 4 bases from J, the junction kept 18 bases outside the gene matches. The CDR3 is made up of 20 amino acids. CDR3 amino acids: CASSSPASGRDPRGADTQYF. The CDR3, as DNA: TGTGCCAGCAGTTCCCCGGCTAGCGGGAGGGACCCCCGAGGGGCAGATACGCAGTATTTT.